Below, 21 T cell receptor beta chains from the same sample are listed, as sequenced in a study of radiotherapy plus CTLA-4 blockade in lung cancer. Sequencing used immunoSEQ multiplex PCR; TCRdb keeps in-frame clones, though not all of them. Among around 45,000 clones listed, around 69% were seen once. Sequencing used peripheral blood, obtained from a patient treated with radiotherapy plus ipilimumab. The receptors here all came from a human donor with non-small cell lung cancer who had stable disease on radiotherapy plus ipilimumab.

This sequence joins TRBV2 and TRBJ2-7, with a tentative D call TRBD2 (5 bases). This CDR3 region has 14 residues. Trimming took 7 bases from V and 4 from J, leaving 17 bases between them. CDR1 and CDR2 from the germline V gene are SNHLY and FYNNEI. Here the CDR3 reads CASTPGIGIYEQYV. The CDR3 coding sequence is TGTGCCAGCACCCCGGGAATTGGGATTTACGAGCAGTACGTC.

This chain links TRBV6-1 with TRBJ2-1; no firm D call. Looked up from germline, CDR1 is MNHNS and CDR2 is SASEGT. The V end was cut by 9 bases, the J end by 5 bases, with 20 bases between. The CDR3 is 15 residues long. The CDR3 region has the DNA TGTGCCAGTCTCTCAGGTGGTAGCCTCAACAATGAGCAGTTCTTC. Its protein is CASLSGGSLNNEQFF.

V usage is TRBV11-3 and J usage is TRBJ2-2; D remains unclear. This CDR3 has 12 amino acids. Per germline, CDR1 SGHNT and CDR2 YENEEA. V was shortened by 0 bases and J by 7 bases, with 3 bases between the two germline ends. CDR3 bases: TGTGCCAGCAGCTTAGAAGTCGGGGAGCTGTTTTTT. It is translated as CASSLEVGELFF.

This rearrangement joins TRBV6-6 to TRBJ2-4; 8 bases line up with TRBD1. From germline, CDR1 is MNHNY and CDR2 SVGAGI (reference sequence). V shed 0 bases, J shed 15 bases, and the junction held 7 bases outside the gene matches. The CDR3 has 13 residues. CDR3 residues: CASSYSSDRGSYF. DNA of the CDR3: TGTGCCAGCAGTTACTCGAGCGACAGGGGTTCGTACTTC.

V is TRBV28 and J is TRBJ1-1, with a weak D call TRBD1 (6 bases). Germline CDR1 is MDHEN and CDR2 is SYDVKM. The CDR3 totals 15 residues. Trimming shortened V by 5 bases and J by 5 bases, and 18 bases separated the two germline ends. In DNA form, the CDR3 reads TGTGCCAGCAGTCTAAGACGCCAGGGGAGTACTGAAGCTTTCTTT. Translating it yields CASSLRRQGSTEAFF.

In its sample, this clone is medium-sized. V is TRBV7-2 and J is TRBJ1-5; D is unclear. The CDR3 spans 15 residues. V was cut by 1 base and J by 4 bases, with 11 bases left in between. Germline CDR1 SGHTA, CDR2 FQGNSA. The CDR3 spells CASSLGEHGNQPQHF. The CDR3 coding sequence is TGTGCCAGCAGCTTAGGGGAGCACGGTAATCAGCCCCAGCATTTT.

This clone was detected only a few times. The chain employs TRBV18 and TRBJ1-2, with 9 nucleotides matching TRBD1. The CDR3 has 15 amino acids. CDR1 is KGHSH and CDR2 is LQKENI in the germline V gene. V shed 4 bases, J shed 7 bases, and the junction held 10 bases outside the gene matches. CDR3 bases: TGTGCCAGCTCACTCTACGGACAGGGACAGGGTGGCTACACCTTC. Translated: CASSLYGQGQGGYTF.

V gene TRBV28 combines with J gene TRBJ1-2, with 8 bases lining up with TRBD1. The ends lost 6 bases at V and 2 bases at J; junction bases unmatched: 8. Germline lookup yields CDR1 MDHEN and CDR2 SYDVKM. The CDR3 loop spans 15 amino acids. CDR3 coding DNA: TGTGCCAGCAGACCCCAAACAGGGGGGAACTATGGCTACACCTTC. Translated: CASRPQTGGNYGYTF.

This chain links TRBV7-8 with TRBJ2-3; D uncertain. Germline loops: CDR1 SGHVS, CDR2 FQNEAQ. The CDR3 runs to 13 residues. V was trimmed by 8 bases and J by 4 bases, leaving 13 bases between them. The DNA of the CDR3 is TGTGCCAGCCCGTCTTACCGGGCAGATACGCAGTATTTT. Translation gives CASPSYRADTQYF.

The J gene is TRBJ1-2, the V gene TRBV7-3; TRBD1 matches at 9 bases. The CDR3 contains 13 residues. CDR1 is SGHTA and CDR2 is FQGTGA in the germline V gene. J lost 6 bases, V lost 4 bases, and 3 bases had no gene match. CDR3 loop: CASSSWTGDGYTF. The CDR3 DNA reads as TGTGCCAGCAGCTCCTGGACAGGGGATGGCTACACCTTC.

J is TRBJ1-1 and V is TRBV5-6; no definite D call. V dropped 0 bases and J dropped 2 bases, with 14 bases sitting between them. The CDR3 is 16 amino acids. From germline, CDR1 is SGHDT and CDR2 YYEEEE. CDR3: CASSLGLTQINTEAFF. CDR3 nucleotide sequence: TGTGCCAGCAGCTTGGGTCTCACCCAGATTAACACTGAAGCTTTCTTT.

The rearrangement joins TRBV5-1 to TRBJ1-1; D remains ambiguous. CDR1 is SGHRS, CDR2 YFSETQ, per germline. The ends were cut back, 3 bases at V and 0 bases at J, with 6 bases in the middle. The CDR3 runs to 13 residues. CDR3 in amino acids: CASSYKMNTEAFF. The CDR3, as DNA: TGCGCCAGCAGCTATAAGATGAACACTGAAGCTTTCTTT.

The chain uses TRBV10-3 and TRBJ1-6; 7 nucleotides align to TRBD1. Looked up from germline, CDR1 is ENHRY and CDR2 is SYGVKD. Trimming removed 6 bases from V and 10 bases from J; junction bases left unmatched: 12. The CDR3 is made up of 15 amino acids. CDR3 DNA: TGTGCCATCAGCGCCGGACAGGAGATGGAGTCACCCCTCCACTTT. This translates into CAISAGQEMESPLHF.

The chain combines TRBV5-6 with TRBJ1-2, with D hard to call. V lost 4 bases, J lost 4 bases, and 20 bases lay in between. The CDR3 covers 16 residues. Germline-derived CDR1 and CDR2 are SGHDT and YYEEEE. This CDR3 reads CASSPAGSLAAYGYTF. For the CDR3, the DNA is TGTGCCAGCAGCCCTGCGGGCAGTTTAGCCGCCTATGGCTACACCTTC.

This clone is a singleton in its sample. The genes are TRBV5-5 and TRBJ2-6, with no clear D. CDR1 and CDR2 (germline): SGHKS, YYEKEE (reference sequence). The CDR3 is 16 residues long. The germline V and J ends were trimmed by 0 bases and 0 bases, with 7 bases remaining between them. CDR3 in DNA: TGTGCCAGCAGCTTGGTAGACTCCTCTGGGGCCAACGTCCTGACTTTC. Protein sequence: CASSLVDSSGANVLTF.

The chain combines TRBV5-1 with TRBJ2-6, with D unclear. The CDR3 runs 16 residues. Per the germline V gene, CDR1 is SGHRS and CDR2 is YFSETQ. Trimming cost V 4 bases and J 1 base, with 12 bases left between them. CDR3 in amino acids: CASSTASGSGANVLTF. The DNA for the CDR3 is TGCGCCAGCAGCACCGCAAGTGGATCTGGGGCCAACGTCCTGACTTTC.

The rearrangement joins TRBV6-5 to TRBJ1-1; 7 bases are shared with TRBD1. This CDR3 has 14 amino acids. Trimming removed 7 bases from V and 0 bases from J; junction bases left unmatched: 5. The V gene's germline CDR1 is MNHEY and CDR2 SVGAGI. The CDR3 nucleotides are TGTGCCAGCACTCGGGACAGAGTGAACACTGAAGCTTTCTTT. Translated, it gives CASTRDRVNTEAFF.

This clone has just a few counts. The chain carries TRBV10-3 and TRBJ1-5; 11 positions agree with TRBD1. Per germline, CDR1 ENHRY and CDR2 SYGVKD. This CDR3 has 16 residues. V dropped 4 bases and J dropped 1; count of bases not matched to a gene: 3. The chain's CDR3 is CAISGGQGASNQPQHF. The DNA of the CDR3 is TGTGCCATCAGTGGAGGACAGGGGGCAAGCAATCAGCCCCAGCATTTT.

The chain joins TRBV6-6 to TRBJ1-1; D is possibly TRBD1 (5 bases). Trimming left V 2 bases short and J 6 bases short, with 16 bases between. CDR1 and CDR2 (germline): MNHNY, SVGAGI (reference sequence). This CDR3 has 15 amino acids. The CDR3 nucleotides are TGTGCCAGCAGTTACCCGGGGCGTCCCGGGCCTGAAGCTTTCTTT. Its translation is CASSYPGRPGPEAFF.

This clone was seen a handful of times. V gene TRBV29-1 combines with J gene TRBJ2-1; D unclear. The V end lost 7 bases, the J end lost 0 bases, and 7 bases lay between the germline ends. The CDR3 runs 12 residues. From germline, CDR1 is SQVTM and CDR2 ANQGSEA. CDR3 nucleotide sequence: TGCAGCGCCGGCCGCTCCTACAATGAGCAGTTCTTC. It is translated as CSAGRSYNEQFF.

This clone is a singleton in its sample. Other DNA sequences in the same sample also yield this CDR3. This chain joins TRBV7-9 and TRBJ1-5, with no clear D. V lost 3 bases and J lost 0, with 6 bases in between. This CDR3 has 14 residues. Germline-derived CDR1 and CDR2 are SEHNR and FQNEAQ (reference sequence). The CDR3 protein is CASSLAGSNQPQHF. Here the CDR3 DNA reads TGTGCCAGCAGCTTGGCAGGTAGCAATCAGCCCCAGCATTTT. The complete variable domain, with remaining parts taken from reference TRBV7-9 and TRBJ1-5, reads DTGVSQNPRHKITKRGQNVTFRCDPISEHNRLYWYRQTLGQGPEFLTYFQNEAQLEKSRLLSDRFSAERPKGSFSTLEIQRTEQGDSAMYLCASSLAGSNQPQHFGDGTRLSIL.